This TCR beta chain was sequenced during a study of CD8 T cells in Susac syndrome. About the research overall: Blood was drawn from patients with Susac syndrome. At that point, they were therapy-naive, on corticosteroids, or on intravenous immunoglobulin alone. Regarding the study as a whole: Clonal expansion involving Susac CD8+ cells peaked in TEMRA cells and active patients.

RNA totalling about 0.45 to 1 ug underwent reverse transcription with random hexamers. The authors amplified TCR beta CDR3 across 54 Vbeta and 13 Jbeta using immunoSEQ multiplex PCR. TCRdb itself ran the immunoSEQ multiplex PCR reads through MiXCR, one entry per CDR3 protein. The sample lists around 95,000 distinct CDR3 sequences, roughly 96% occurring once. Of note for this clonotype: The antigen is undetermined.

Germline V lookup: CDR1 SGHNT, CDR2 YYREEE (reference sequence). Trimming removed 7 bases from V and 0 bases from J; junction bases left unmatched: 5. The CDR3 covers 15 residues. Isolation of CD8+ and CD4+ T cells was performed negatively, whereas enrichment of TEMRA cells was done by FACS. The sequenced sample was CD8+ T cells from PBMCs. The V call is TRBV5-4, the J call TRBJ2-3; 10 bases agree with TRBD2. The clonotype originates from a human donor with Susac syndrome. The CDR3 here is CASGASGSSTDTQYF. In nucleotides, the CDR3 is TGTGCCAGCGGAGCTAGCGGGAGTAGCACAGATACGCAGTATTTT. The whole variable domain, remainder taken from reference TRBV5-4 and TRBJ2-3, is ETGVTQSPTHLIKTRGQQVTLRCSSQSGHNTVSWYQQALGQGPQFIFQYYREEENGRGNFPPRFSGLQFPNYSSELNVNALELDDSALYLCASGASGSSTDTQYFGPGTRLTVL.